This TCR beta chain was sequenced during a study of T-cell reconstitution after alpha-beta-depleted transplantation in children. Study findings and constraints: Approximately two months post-transplant, alpha-beta T cells reportedly originated from several hundred expanded graft clones. High day-60 TCRbeta diversity in some patients came from surviving recipient T cells and thymic progenitors. Newly generated T cells supplied most T-cell counts and diversity one year post-transplant.

Note on this clonotype: What it binds is unknown.

The TCRbeta library was prepared with unique molecular identifiers. TCRdb passed the PCR reads through MiXCR, listing each CDR3 protein once. The top ten hold over 25% of the sample, which has about 980,000 distinct CDR3 sequences, 25% to 30% seen once. The material was PBMCs, mostly from graft donor cells, obtained 360 days after TCRalphabeta/CD19-depleted stem cell transplant. The TCR sequence derives from a boy less than two years old who had a stem cell transplant for SCID, so the T cells may come from the graft donor.

In nucleotides, the CDR3 is TGTGCCACCAGCAGCTGGTTGGGCAGGGGCTACGAGCAGTACTTC. The encoded protein is CATSSWLGRGYEQYF. The rearrangement joins TRBV15 to TRBJ2-7; TRBD1 might be the D (6 bases). The germline CDR1 and CDR2 sequences are LNHNV and YYDKDF (reference sequence). The CDR3 contains 15 residues. V lost 3 bases, J lost 3 bases, and 15 bases lay in between.